This T cell receptor beta chain was identified during a study of identical twins. The donor group consisted entirely of healthy Caucasians. This clonotype was observed a few times. J lost 6 bases, V lost 2 bases, and 6 bases had no gene match. CDR1 is DFQATT and CDR2 is SNEGSKA in the germline V gene (reference sequence). The length of the CDR3 is 15 residues. TCRdb analysed the 5' RACE reads with MiXCR anew, one entry per CDR3 protein. The sample lists about 520,000 distinct CDR3 sequences, approximately 22% occurring once. The same specimen was also included in a second study, on T cells expressing NK-cell markers. Per that study: The study found dominant NKG2C+ clonotypes at roughly 1.0-8% of CD8+ T cells in about six donors.

The chain couples TRBV20-1 to TRBJ2-2; the match to TRBD1 covers 10 bases. Material for sequencing was CD4+ T cells sorted from blood. The receptor was derived from a young woman in good health. The CDR3 protein is CSARHHGTGAGELFF. The CDR3 DNA reads TGCAGTGCTAGACACCACGGGACAGGGGCCGGGGAGCTGTTTTTT.